This TCR beta chain was documented in a study of shared clonotypes between healthy human individuals (dated by TCRdb to 2018 to 2020). About the study as a whole: A few men and two women, aged 18 to 49 years, made up the cohort. Between about 0.85 and 9.5 billion PBMCs per donor were obtained by leukapheresis. The study deeply sequenced blood TCR repertoires of about 5 healthy adults to estimate repertoire size and the extent of clonotype sharing between individuals. To increase sequencing depth and limit assay-specific biases, different laboratories used diverse techniques to prepare libraries and sequence TCR repertoires. Per donor, three plates each were used for CD4 naive and CD4 memory, two for CD8 naive, and one for CD8 memory.

Study-level results and caveats: Clonotypes shared by all four sorted-subset donors showed higher generation probabilities than non-shared clonotypes. Pairwise subsampling indicated that sequencing depth was expected to affect the degree of clonotype sharing among donors. Naive subsets generally had larger estimated clonotype richness than memory subsets did. When several donors were compared, the shared fraction of clonotypes was around 5% for naive CD4, around 3.6% for naive CD8, more than 2% for memory CD4, and 0.4% for memory CD8. The genetic and exposure-history diversity represented was limited by the small number of donors. Incomplete sequencing was indicated by rarefaction of sorted-subset datasets, despite the large sequencing depth. Sampling was limited to blood, and TCR repertoires in tissue likely differ from TCR repertoires in blood.

Using the deep immunoSEQ assay, TCR CDR3 regions were amplified from genomic DNA by multiplex PCR. Extracted genomic DNA from each cell subset was distributed evenly across all wells of several immunoSEQ 96-well plates, and each plate was treated as a replicate. For sorted subsets, 200 to 250 ng of genomic DNA, equivalent to 25,000 to 35,000 T cell genomes, went into each replicate PCR. Purified libraries were measured with a Qubit 3.0 fluorometer, size-checked on a Bioanalyzer 2100, and measured again with the KAPA Library Quantification kit. Each immunoSEQ 96-well plate was sequenced on its own single-read 150-cycle Illumina NextSeq 550 flow cell. Per the authors' processing: Because the immunoSEQ output included only junctional sequences and no quality scores, the filtering could not be the same as the filtering used for full-length reads. To assign V/J genes and CDR3, sequences were annotated against IMGT germline references using PyIR, a Python wrapper for IgBLAST v1.9. Any read was removed if the V/J assignment was weak (E-value above 1e-6), the CDR3 was missing, or the read contained stop codons, out-of-frame junctions, or ambiguous translated residues. A V3J clonotype was defined by an identical inferred V gene, J gene, and CDR3 amino acid sequence. To compute the percentage overlap between repertoires, the number of shared unique clonotypes was divided by the size of the smaller repertoire. RTK rarefaction, the Chao1 estimator, and Recon v2.1 estimates of unobserved clonotypes were used to assess repertoire richness. Generation probabilities for all TCRbeta clonotypes obtained by the gDNA method from a few donors were computed using OLGA. As stored in TCRdb, this immuneACCESS dataset retains in-frame rearrangements with V and J assigned. A fraction of the clones does not appear; measured against another copy, unresolved V genes explain less than half of the discrepancy, and the remainder lacks a known reason. The DNA gave D and trimming, while V, J and clone size come from that table. This sample is represented by about 340,000 clones; 73% of them were singletons. The ten largest clones take up over 9.5% of the sample.

Healthy HIV-negative adults with no recently reported acute infections or vaccinations were included as donors. All donors were Caucasian adults living in Nashville, Tennessee, USA. CD4+ T cells were enriched by magnetic negative selection; naive cells were then positively selected on CD45RA, and the negative fraction formed the memory subset. Blood was obtained by leukapheresis, after which PBMCs were separated by Ficoll-Histopaque density gradient centrifugation and cryopreserved in liquid nitrogen vapor phase. Purity and quantity of every magnetically sorted T cell population were checked by analytical flow cytometry. Each sorted fraction had its genomic DNA isolated and then quantified by UV absorbance on a Nanodrop 2000c. A single count supports this clone. The antigen it binds to is not known. No base quality information exists; no much larger clone differs at one position. Via the germline V gene (reference sequence), CDR1 is GTSNPN and CDR2 SVGIG. The CDR3 numbers 14 residues from cysteine through phenylalanine. Only the CDR3 portion is preserved as DNA: 42 bases, with reading frame beginning at the first base. V is clipped by 2 bases and J by 3 bases, and the sequence between their germline boundaries is 11 bases long.

Sequencing was performed on memory CD4+ T cells sorted from blood. The cell subset or site label corresponds to: CD45RA-negative fraction. The sequence joins TRBV30 to TRBJ1-3; 5 matching bases give a weak D call of TRBD1. The sequence came from a man aged 25 to 40 in good health. The CDR3 is CAWSRAGNGNTIYF. DNA sequence: TGTGCCTGGAGTAGGGCAGGGAATGGAAACACCATATATTTT.